Below, one T cell receptor beta chain is given with its context. The data stem from a study of blood T cell repertoires in COVID-19. Study as a whole: COVID-19 samples, acute and convalescent, were from the United States, Italy and Spain. T cells, B-cell-depleted T cells, or PBMCs supplied cDNA or gDNA.

As originally analysed: Reference gene primers were amplified, and this amplification served to estimate nucleated cell counts. Assay used: immunoSEQ multiplex PCR; TCRdb lists only in-frame clones, some missing. Clone size and the V and J calls come from that table; the DNA yielded D and trimming. This sample has over 120,000 clones; approximately 88% occur once, and the top ten carry under 5.5%. The CDR3 has 12 residues. The germline V gene encodes CDR1 MNHEY and CDR2 SMNVEV (reference sequence). V lost 5 bases to trimming and J lost 4 bases, with 8 bases between them. Sequencing input: peripheral blood. The TCR comes from a human donor in a cohort sampled during active COVID-19. The J gene is TRBJ1-2, the V gene TRBV27, with a possible D match to TRBD1 (5 bases). The CDR3 sequence is CASSNRSYGYTF. CDR3 in DNA: TGTGCCAGCAGTAACAGGTCCTATGGCTACACCTTC.